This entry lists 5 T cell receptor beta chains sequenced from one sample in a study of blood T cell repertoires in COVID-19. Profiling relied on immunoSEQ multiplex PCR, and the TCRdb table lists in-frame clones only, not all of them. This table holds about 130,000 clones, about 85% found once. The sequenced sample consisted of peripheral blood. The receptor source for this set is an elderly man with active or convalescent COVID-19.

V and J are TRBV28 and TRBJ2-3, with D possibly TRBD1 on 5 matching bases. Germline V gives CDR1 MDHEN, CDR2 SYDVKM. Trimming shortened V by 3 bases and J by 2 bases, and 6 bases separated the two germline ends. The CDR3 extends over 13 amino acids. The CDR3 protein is CASSFRVTDTQYF. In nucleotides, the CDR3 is TGTGCCAGCAGTTTCAGGGTCACAGATACGCAGTATTTT. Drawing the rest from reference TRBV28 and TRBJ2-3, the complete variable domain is DVKVTQSSRYLVKRTGEKVFLECVQDMDHENMFWYRQDPGLGLRLIYFSYDVKMKEKGDIPEGYSVSREKKERFSLILESASTNQTSMYLCASSFRVTDTQYFGPGTRLTVL.

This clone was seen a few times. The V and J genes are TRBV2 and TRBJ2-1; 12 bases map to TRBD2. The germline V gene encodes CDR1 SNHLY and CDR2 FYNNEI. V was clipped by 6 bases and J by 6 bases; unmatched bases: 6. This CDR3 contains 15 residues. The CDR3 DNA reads TGTGCCAGCAGCGTACTAGCGGGGGGAGGCAATGAGCAGTTCTTC. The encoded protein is CASSVLAGGGNEQFF.

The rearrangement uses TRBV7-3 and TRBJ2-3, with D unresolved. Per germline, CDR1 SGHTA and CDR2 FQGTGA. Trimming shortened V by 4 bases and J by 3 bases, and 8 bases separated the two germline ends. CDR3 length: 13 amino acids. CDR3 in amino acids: CASSSIGTDTQYF. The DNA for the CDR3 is TGTGCCAGCAGCTCGATCGGGACAGATACGCAGTATTTT.

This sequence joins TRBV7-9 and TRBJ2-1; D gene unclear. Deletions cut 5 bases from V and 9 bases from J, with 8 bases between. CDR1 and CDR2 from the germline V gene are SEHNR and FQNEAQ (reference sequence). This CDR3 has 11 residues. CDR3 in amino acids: CASSQVTEQFF. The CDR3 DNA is TGTGCCAGCAGCCAGGTTACTGAGCAGTTCTTC.

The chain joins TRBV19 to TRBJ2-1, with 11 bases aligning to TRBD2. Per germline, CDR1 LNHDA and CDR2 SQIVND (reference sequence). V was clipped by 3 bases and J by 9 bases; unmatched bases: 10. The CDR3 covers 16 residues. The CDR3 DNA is TGTGCCAGTAGTATTTTAGCGGGAGGGCCTAGGGGTGAGCAGTTCTTC. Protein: CASSILAGGPRGEQFF.